Described below is a single T cell receptor beta chain sequence and its context. Its antigen remains unknown. This sample was taken from a study of T cells expressing NK-cell markers. Study summary: HCMV serostatus: seven of eight sequenced donors positive, one negative. General observations from the study: Where several donors were concerned, these clonotypes also led the CD3+CD56-NKG2C+ fraction.

The CDR3 extends over 14 amino acids. CDR1 is DFQATT and CDR2 is SNEGSKA in the germline V gene (reference sequence). 5'RACE template switching built TCR beta cDNA with unique molecular identifiers. One entry per CDR3 protein, without DNA, is what TCRdb gives after re-calling the 5' RACE reads. The sample table sets out 500,000 to 600,000 distinct CDR3 sequences. The chain recombines TRBV20-1 with TRBJ2-1; TCRdb proposes TRBD2, but this gene call is untestable without DNA. Sequenced input: blood T cells: a sorted CD56 or NKG2C T cell subset, CD4+ or CD8+ T cells, or bulk PBMC T cells (not recorded which). This clonotype originated in a man younger than 30 in good health. CDR3 protein: CSAKRLAEHNEQFF.